These T cell receptor beta chains were read from a single sample in a study of naive and memory T cell subsets. TCRdb processed the UMI-ligation and nested PCR reads anew with MiXCR; each CDR3 protein has one entry. The table lists thousands of distinct CDR3 sequences, around 4% of them singletons. Sequenced material: skin, taken from a saline injection site in the skin. The receptors shown here come from an adult in good health. Each CDR3 is given with its conserved first and last residue. Fields, in order: J gene, D gene, V gene, clone size, CDR3 DNA, CDR3 protein. D genes are given only for firm matches. The listing skips clone size in some rows; elsewhere it reads once, few, many or a size class.

j_gene: TRBJ2-3; d_gene: .; v_gene: TRBV7-2; abundance: medium-sized; CDR3nt: TGTGCCAGCAGCTTAATAGATACGCAGTATTTT; CDR3aa: CASSLIDTQYF
j_gene: TRBJ2-1; d_gene: .; v_gene: TRBV7-2; abundance: medium-sized; CDR3nt: TGTGCCAGCAGCTTAGTTTTCCGGCTAGTATTACGCGAGCAGTTCTTC; CDR3aa: CASSLVFRLVLREQFF
j_gene: TRBJ2-2; d_gene: .; v_gene: TRBV12-3/TRBV12-4; abundance: many; CDR3nt: TGTGCCAGCAGTTTGGGGGCCGGGGAGCTGTTTTTT; CDR3aa: CASSLGAGELFF
j_gene: TRBJ2-1; d_gene: TRBD1; v_gene: TRBV7-9; abundance: many; CDR3nt: TGTGCCAGCAGCCCCCGGGACAGGGAATCCTACAATGAGCAGTTCTTC; CDR3aa: CASSPRDRESYNEQFF
j_gene: TRBJ2-3; d_gene: TRBD2; v_gene: TRBV3-1; abundance: many; CDR3nt: TGTGCCAGCAGCCAAGATTTGGGACTAGCCGTGAGGACGCAGTATTTT; CDR3aa: CASSQDLGLAVRTQYF
j_gene: TRBJ2-7; d_gene: TRBD2; v_gene: TRBV5-1; abundance: medium-sized; CDR3nt: TGCGCCAGCAGAACCGGGACTAGCGGGGACACTCAGTACTTC; CDR3aa: CASRTGTSGDTQYF
j_gene: TRBJ1-6; d_gene: .; v_gene: TRBV6-1; abundance: medium-sized; CDR3nt: TGTGCCAGCAGTGAAGCGCAAAGGGAGTCACCCCTCCACTTT; CDR3aa: CASSEAQRESPLHF
j_gene: TRBJ2-7; d_gene: .; v_gene: TRBV7-9; abundance: medium-sized; CDR3nt: TGTGCCAGCAGCTTAGCCAACCCAGGACACTTGAACTTC; CDR3aa: CASSLANPGHLNF
j_gene: TRBJ2-5; d_gene: .; v_gene: TRBV6-2/TRBV6-3; abundance: medium-sized; CDR3nt: TGTGCCAGCAGTTATAACGGAGGATATCAAGAGACCCAGTACTTC; CDR3aa: CASSYNGGYQETQYF
j_gene: TRBJ1-5; d_gene: .; v_gene: TRBV10-3; abundance: medium-sized; CDR3nt: TGTGCCATCAGTGAAGGCGAGTATAGCAATCAGCCCCAGCATTTT; CDR3aa: CAISEGEYSNQPQHF
j_gene: TRBJ1-1; d_gene: .; v_gene: TRBV11-2; abundance: medium-sized; CDR3nt: TGTGCCAGCAGCGCAAAACAGGGTGGAGGCACTGAAGCTTTCTTT; CDR3aa: CASSAKQGGGTEAFF
j_gene: TRBJ2-7; d_gene: TRBD1; v_gene: TRBV20-1; abundance: medium-sized; CDR3nt: TGCAGTGCTAAATTTCCGGGACAGACCTACGAGCAGTACTTC; CDR3aa: CSAKFPGQTYEQYF
j_gene: TRBJ2-7; d_gene: .; v_gene: TRBV28; abundance: medium-sized; CDR3nt: TGTGCCAGCATGGGGTTCGGGCGGATTTACGAGCAGTACTTC; CDR3aa: CASMGFGRIYEQYF
j_gene: TRBJ2-1; d_gene: .; v_gene: TRBV9; abundance: medium-sized; CDR3nt: TGTGCCAGCAGCGTTACAGGGAATTCCAATGAGCAGTTCTTC; CDR3aa: CASSVTGNSNEQFF
j_gene: TRBJ2-1; d_gene: .; v_gene: TRBV3-1; abundance: medium-sized; CDR3nt: TGTGCCAGCAACCAATGGGGGAATGAGCAGTTCTTC; CDR3aa: CASNQWGNEQFF
j_gene: TRBJ1-1; d_gene: .; v_gene: TRBV20-1; abundance: medium-sized; CDR3nt: TGCAGTGCTAGATCGGGAACTGAAGCTTTCTTT; CDR3aa: CSARSGTEAFF
j_gene: TRBJ1-1; d_gene: .; v_gene: TRBV6-1; abundance: medium-sized; CDR3nt: TGTGCCAGCAGTGAAAACTCCGTAGGGGGTGAAGCTTTCTTT; CDR3aa: CASSENSVGGEAFF
j_gene: TRBJ1-2; d_gene: .; v_gene: TRBV29-1; abundance: medium-sized; CDR3nt: TGCAGCGCACTGACAGGTTATGGCTACACCTTC; CDR3aa: CSALTGYGYTF
j_gene: TRBJ1-3; d_gene: .; v_gene: TRBV30; abundance: medium-sized; CDR3nt: TGTGCCTGGAGTGTACTTGGGAAGAGCTCTGGAAACACCATATATTTT; CDR3aa: CAWSVLGKSSGNTIYF
j_gene: TRBJ2-1; d_gene: .; v_gene: TRBV3-2; abundance: medium-sized; CDR3nt: TGTGCCAGCAGCCGGGACAGCCAAACACCGAATGAGCAGTTCTTC; CDR3aa: CASSRDSQTPNEQFF
j_gene: TRBJ1-2; d_gene: TRBD1; v_gene: TRBV5-1; abundance: medium-sized; CDR3nt: TGCGCCAGCAGCTGGGACAGGGGGCAGGTTGGCTACACCTTC; CDR3aa: CASSWDRGQVGYTF
j_gene: TRBJ2-2; d_gene: .; v_gene: TRBV14; abundance: medium-sized; CDR3nt: TGTGCCAGCAGCCAAGTGACGGGCGGGAAGGTATACACCGGGGAGCTGTTTTTT; CDR3aa: CASSQVTGGKVYTGELFF
j_gene: TRBJ2-1; d_gene: .; v_gene: TRBV5-1; abundance: many; CDR3nt: TGCGCCAGCCGATCGGGTTTGTCCTACAATGAGCAGTTCTTC; CDR3aa: CASRSGLSYNEQFF
j_gene: TRBJ1-1; d_gene: .; v_gene: TRBV12-3/TRBV12-4; abundance: .; CDR3nt: TGTGCCAGCAGTTTCGCCGGGTTTGGTACTGAAGCTTTCTTT; CDR3aa: CASSFAGFGTEAFF
j_gene: TRBJ2-7; d_gene: TRBD1; v_gene: TRBV29-1; abundance: medium-sized; CDR3nt: TGCAGCGTTGAGGGGGACAGATCCTACGAGCAGTACTTC; CDR3aa: CSVEGDRSYEQYF
j_gene: TRBJ1-1; d_gene: TRBD1; v_gene: TRBV19; abundance: .; CDR3nt: TGTGCCAGTTCCATACAGGGGGCCTCTGAAGCTTTCTTT; CDR3aa: CASSIQGASEAFF
j_gene: TRBJ1-3; d_gene: TRBD1; v_gene: TRBV7-9; abundance: many; CDR3nt: TGTGCCAGCAGCTTTATGGCACCGGGACAGGGAAACACCATATATTTT; CDR3aa: CASSFMAPGQGNTIYF
j_gene: TRBJ1-1; d_gene: .; v_gene: TRBV7-3; abundance: many; CDR3nt: TGTGCCAGCAGCGCCACAGGTTACACTGAAGCTTTCTTT; CDR3aa: CASSATGYTEAFF
j_gene: TRBJ2-5; d_gene: .; v_gene: TRBV19; abundance: medium-sized; CDR3nt: TGTGCCAGCGCTATAACAGGGCTCCAAGAGACCCAGTACTTC; CDR3aa: CASAITGLQETQYF
j_gene: TRBJ2-2; d_gene: .; v_gene: TRBV11-2; abundance: many; CDR3nt: TGTGCCAGCAGCTTCGGACGGCTCAACACCGGGGAGCTGTTTTTT; CDR3aa: CASSFGRLNTGELFF
j_gene: TRBJ1-1; d_gene: .; v_gene: TRBV2; abundance: medium-sized; CDR3nt: TGTGCCAGCGGGGGGTCTGAAGCTTTCTTT; CDR3aa: CASGGSEAFF
j_gene: TRBJ1-2; d_gene: .; v_gene: TRBV5-1; abundance: .; CDR3nt: TGCGCCAGCAGCTTGGTGAGGGGCGCTAACTATGGCTACACCTTC; CDR3aa: CASSLVRGANYGYTF
j_gene: TRBJ2-7; d_gene: .; v_gene: TRBV7-2; abundance: medium-sized; CDR3nt: TGTGCCAGCAGGTCTGGACGGGATGTATCCTACGAGCAGTACTTC; CDR3aa: CASRSGRDVSYEQYF
j_gene: TRBJ1-5; d_gene: .; v_gene: TRBV2; abundance: medium-sized; CDR3nt: TGTGCCAGCAGTGTAGAAAGGCAGAATCAGCCCCAGCATTTT; CDR3aa: CASSVERQNQPQHF
j_gene: TRBJ1-2; d_gene: TRBD1; v_gene: TRBV12-3/TRBV12-4; abundance: .; CDR3nt: TGTGCCAGCAACGACAGGGGAGTTAGAGGCTACACCTTC; CDR3aa: CASNDRGVRGYTF
j_gene: TRBJ2-1; d_gene: .; v_gene: TRBV29-1; abundance: medium-sized; CDR3nt: TGCAGCGTTGACTCGGTCGATGAGCAGTTCTTC; CDR3aa: CSVDSVDEQFF
j_gene: TRBJ1-1; d_gene: .; v_gene: TRBV18; abundance: many; CDR3nt: TGTGCCAGCTCACCCCGTACAGGCAACACTGAAGCTTTCTTT; CDR3aa: CASSPRTGNTEAFF
j_gene: TRBJ2-3; d_gene: TRBD2; v_gene: TRBV12-3/TRBV12-4; abundance: medium-sized; CDR3nt: TGTGCCAGCAGTCCCCCCCTACTAGCGGGGGACACAGATACGCAGTATTTT; CDR3aa: CASSPPLLAGDTDTQYF
j_gene: TRBJ2-1; d_gene: TRBD2; v_gene: TRBV7-2; abundance: medium-sized; CDR3nt: TGTGCCAGCAGCGGACTAGCGGGCTCCTACAATGAGCAGTTCTTC; CDR3aa: CASSGLAGSYNEQFF
j_gene: TRBJ2-1; d_gene: TRBD2; v_gene: TRBV6-1; abundance: many; CDR3nt: TGTGCCAGCACTGGACTAGCAGGGTGGGGAGACAATGAGCAGTTCTTC; CDR3aa: CASTGLAGWGDNEQFF